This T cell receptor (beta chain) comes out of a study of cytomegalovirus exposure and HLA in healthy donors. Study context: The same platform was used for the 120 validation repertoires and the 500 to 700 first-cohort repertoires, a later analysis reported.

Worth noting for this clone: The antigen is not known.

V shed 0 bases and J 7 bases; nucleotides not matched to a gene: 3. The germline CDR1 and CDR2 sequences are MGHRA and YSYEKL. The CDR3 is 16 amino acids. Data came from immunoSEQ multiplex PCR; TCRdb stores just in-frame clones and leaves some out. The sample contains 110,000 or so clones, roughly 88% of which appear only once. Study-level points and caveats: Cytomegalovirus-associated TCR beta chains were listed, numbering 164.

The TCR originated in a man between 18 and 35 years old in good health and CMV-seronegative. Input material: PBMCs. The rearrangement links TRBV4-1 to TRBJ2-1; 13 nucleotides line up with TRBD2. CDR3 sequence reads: CASSQERLAGGNEQFF. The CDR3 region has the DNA TGCGCCAGCAGCCAAGAGAGACTAGCGGGGGGTAATGAGCAGTTCTTC.